Below, 12 T cell receptor beta chains from the same sample are listed, as sequenced in a study of breast tumors, draining lymph nodes, adjacent tissues. Samples came from axillary lymph nodes draining the breast cancer. TCRdb ran MiXCR on the multiplex PCR reads and lists one entry per CDR3 protein. The sample records tens of thousands of distinct CDR3 sequences, under 25% being singletons. The specimen sequenced was axillary lymph node tissue. The receptors here all came from a female donor with breast cancer. Some clones in this sample may be carry-over from other donors' samples.

This clonotype was detected only a few times. The chain recombines TRBV5-4 with TRBJ2-2, with 12 bases matching TRBD1. V was pared by 3 bases and J by 5 bases, with 5 bases of the junction left unmatched. CDR1 SGHNT and CDR2 YYREEE come from the germline V gene (reference sequence). The CDR3 runs 16 residues. DNA of the CDR3: TGTGCCAGCAGCTCACCGGGACAGGGGGCAACCGGGGAGCTGTTTTTT. Residues: CASSSPGQGATGELFF. Based on the CDR3 plus reference TRBV5-4 and TRBJ2-2, the full variable domain is ETGVTQSPTHLIKTRGQQVTLRCSSQSGHNTVSWYQQALGQGPQFIFQYYREEENGRGNFPPRFSGLQFPNYSSELNVNALELDDSALYLCASSSPGQGATGELFFGEGSRLTVL.

This clonotype was seen ten or more times. CDR3 in amino acids: CASSLGGGTRETQYF. CDR3 in DNA: TGTGCCAGCAGCTTAGGTGGAGGGACTAGAGAGACCCAGTACTTC. The chain is built from TRBV7-2 and TRBJ2-5; 8 positions match TRBD2. V shed 1 base and J 4 bases; nucleotides not matched to a gene: 5. Germline CDR1 SGHTA, CDR2 FQGNSA. The CDR3 runs 15 residues.

This clonotype has at least ten counts. The junction does not match germline at one end; this may be a read error. This rearrangement joins TRBV7-7 to TRBJ2-1, with 11 nucleotides matching TRBD2. The CDR3 runs to 15 residues. Per germline, CDR1 SSHAT and CDR2 FNYEAQ (reference sequence). CDR3: CASSLAGGPGNEQFF. DNA of the CDR3: TGTGCTAGCAGCTTAGCGGGAGGGCCCGGCAATGAGCAGTTCTTC.

This clonotype appeared many times. The CDR3 DNA reads TGCAGTGCTAGAGATTACGGACAGGGGGCGCACTATGGCTACACCTTC. It codes for CSARDYGQGAHYGYTF. The chain recombines TRBV20-1 with TRBJ1-2; 11 positions agree with TRBD1. V trimming: 0 bases; J trimming: 3 bases; junction bases outside the gene matches: 6. Germline-derived CDR1 and CDR2 are DFQATT and SNEGSKA (reference sequence). There are 16 residues in the CDR3.

This clonotype came up a few times. This chain links TRBV30 with TRBJ1-6; 7 bases map to TRBD1. Germline V gives CDR1 GTSNPN, CDR2 SVGIG (reference sequence). The CDR3 sequence is 15 residues long. The V and J ends lost 4 bases and 8 bases, in that order; junction bases with no gene match: 11. CDR3 amino acids: CAWTSYRGGYSPLHF. CDR3 bases: TGTGCCTGGACAAGCTACAGGGGCGGTTATTCACCCCTCCACTTT.

This clonotype was seen ten or more times. This rearrangement joins TRBV7-9 to TRBJ1-3; D remains ambiguous. The V gene's germline CDR1 is SEHNR and CDR2 FQNEAQ (reference sequence). The CDR3 runs to 15 residues. Trimming left V 3 bases short and J 4 bases short, with 13 bases between. The CDR3, as DNA: TGTGCCAGCAGCTTGCTTTGGGTGCCGGGAAACACCATATATTTT. It yields the protein CASSLLWVPGNTIYF.

This clonotype came up a few times. V gene TRBV6-2 or TRBV6-3 combines with J gene TRBJ1-2; D possibly corresponds to TRBD1 (6 bases). V was trimmed by 6 bases and J by 1 base, leaving 15 bases between them. Germline loops: CDR1 MNHEY, CDR2 SVGEGT. This CDR3 is built from 15 residues. The CDR3 region is CASRNLGQINYGYTF. The CDR3 nucleotides are TGTGCCAGCAGAAACCTCGGACAGATTAACTATGGCTACACCTTC.

Many counts were recorded for this clonotype. J is TRBJ2-1 and V is TRBV7-2; TRBD1 matches at 7 bases. In germline, CDR1 is SGHTA, CDR2 FQGNSA. The CDR3 spans 14 residues. Trimming removed 1 base from V and 10 bases from J; junction bases left unmatched: 7. CDR3 nucleotides: TGTGCCAGCAGCTTAGAAACAGGGGTCAGAGAGCAGTTCTTC. Its protein is CASSLETGVREQFF.

This clonotype was observed many times. CDR3 nucleotide sequence: TGCGCCAGCAGCCCCGGTTCTACAACTAATGAAAAACTGTTTTTT. Amino acids: CASSPGSTTNEKLFF. The chain employs TRBV5-1 and TRBJ1-4; D is undetermined. The CDR3 consists of 15 residues. V was shortened by 4 bases and J by 0 bases, with 10 bases between the two germline ends. Germline V gene data show CDR1 as SGHRS and CDR2 as YFSETQ.

This chain connects TRBV27 to TRBJ1-2; tentatively, D is TRBD1 (6 bases). V was trimmed by 4 bases and J by 4 bases, leaving 16 bases between them. Germline CDR1 and CDR2: MNHEY and SMNVEV (reference sequence). CDR3 size: 15 residues. The CDR3 is CASSSPRGGTYGYTF. The DNA of the CDR3 is TGTGCCAGCAGTTCCCCTAGGGGGGGAACCTATGGCTACACCTTC.

There are many counts of this clonotype. The chain recombines TRBV5-1 with TRBJ2-5; TRBD1 matches at 11 bases. V lost 3 bases to trimming and J lost 4 bases; unmatched junction nucleotides: 2. Germline CDR1 SGHRS, CDR2 YFSETQ. This CDR3 comprises 14 residues. In DNA form, the CDR3 reads TGCGCCAGCAGCTATGGGACAGGGGGAGAGACCCAGTACTTC. It specifies CASSYGTGGETQYF.

This clonotype appeared many times. V is TRBV7-2 and J is TRBJ2-7; D ambiguous. Trimming left V 3 bases short and J 0 bases short, with 6 bases between. CDR1 and CDR2 from the germline V gene are SGHTA and FQGNSA. This CDR3 is built from 13 residues. The chain's CDR3 is CASSFPSSYEQYF. Written as DNA, the CDR3 is TGTGCCAGCAGCTTCCCGAGCTCCTACGAGCAGTACTTC. Full variable domain (outside the CDR3, taken from reference TRBV7-2 and TRBJ2-7): GAGVSQSPSNKVTEKGKDVELRCDPISGHTALYWYRQSLGQGLEFLIYFQGNSAPDKSGLPSDRFSAERTGGSVSTLTIQRTQQEDSAVYLCASSFPSSYEQYFGPGTRLTVT.